Following are 23 T cell receptor beta chains from one sample sequenced in a study of blood T cell repertoires in COVID-19. Method: immunoSEQ multiplex PCR; TCRdb's copy keeps in-frame clones and lacks some. This sample carries approximately 70,000 clones, approximately 80% of them seen once, and the ten largest clones take around 9.4%. Sequenced: peripheral blood. The receptor set was obtained from a woman aged 50 to 60 with acute or convalescent COVID-19.

The chain employs TRBV6-6 and TRBJ1-4; 9 nucleotides match TRBD1. V lost 7 bases, J lost 8 bases, and 5 bases stayed unmatched. Germline V gene data show CDR1 as MNHNY and CDR2 as SVGAGI (reference sequence). The CDR3 totals 13 residues. The CDR3 loop reads CASTRDRDEKLFF. CDR3 sequence (DNA): TGTGCCAGCACCCGGGACAGGGACGAAAAACTGTTTTTT.

The J gene is TRBJ1-2, the V gene TRBV6-5; 7 bases are shared with TRBD1. Unmatched junction bases numbered 9, after V lost 5 bases and J lost 6 bases. Germline lookup yields CDR1 MNHEY and CDR2 SVGAGI. The CDR3 sequence is 14 residues long. In nucleotides, the CDR3 is TGTGCCAGCAGTCACAGGGGTAGGGATAATGGCTACACCTTC. It encodes CASSHRGRDNGYTF.

This clone was picked up many times. The chain recombines TRBV2 with TRBJ2-1; 7 bases match TRBD2. CDR1 is SNHLY and CDR2 is FYNNEI in the germline V gene. The CDR3 extends over 13 amino acids. V lost 3 bases to trimming and J lost 9 bases; unmatched junction nucleotides: 5. Written as DNA, the CDR3 is TGTGCCAGCAGTGACGAGCGGGAAGGTGAGCAGTTCTTC. It translates to CASSDEREGEQFF.

The chain uses TRBV7-6 and TRBJ1-5; D remains ambiguous. Between the trimmed V and J ends, which lost 1 base and 3 bases, there was a span of 7 bases. Germline CDR1 reads SGHVS; CDR2 reads FNYEAQ. The CDR3 has 14 amino acids. The CDR3 nucleotides read TGTGCCAGCAGCTTAGGGGCGCACAATCAGCCCCAGCATTTT. Its protein is CASSLGAHNQPQHF.

The chain has TRBV19 and TRBJ1-4; D is unclear. V lost 5 bases and J 5 bases, leaving 9 bases between the germline ends. CDR1 is LNHDA and CDR2 is SQIVND in the germline V gene (reference sequence). The CDR3 has 13 amino acids. As DNA, the CDR3 is TGTGCCAGTAGTCGGGGATTGAATGAAAAACTGTTTTTT. Protein sequence: CASSRGLNEKLFF.

This clone came up many times. The DNA for the CDR3 is TGTGCCAGCAGCGTCGGGACGGGAGATCAGCCCCAGCATTTT. Protein: CASSVGTGDQPQHF. V usage is TRBV11-2 and J usage is TRBJ1-5; D perhaps matches TRBD1 (5 bases). V was trimmed by 5 bases and J by 5 bases, leaving 13 bases between them. Germline CDR1 and CDR2: SGHAT and FQNNGV. The CDR3 has 14 residues.

The chain links TRBV7-3 to TRBJ2-3; D gene uncertain. Germline V lookup: CDR1 SGHTA, CDR2 FQGTGA. The CDR3 consists of 13 residues. V lost 5 bases to trimming and J lost 2 bases, with 8 bases between them. The CDR3 region has the DNA TGTGCCAGCAGCCCAATCAACACAGATACGCAGTATTTT. As protein: CASSPINTDTQYF.

V usage is TRBV21-1 and J usage is TRBJ2-3; TRBD2, the table's D call, lacks a check against the DNA. TRBV21-1 is a pseudogene locus. The CDR3 totals 17 residues. In nucleotides, the CDR3 is TGTGCCAGCAGCAAATCCCCAGGACTGGTTAGCACAGATACGCAGTATTTT. This codes for CASSKSPGLVSTDTQYF.

The chain employs TRBV7-6 and TRBJ1-5; a possible D gene is TRBD1 (5 bases). Germline CDR1 is SGHVS and CDR2 is FNYEAQ. This CDR3 comprises 13 residues. V lost 5 bases to trimming and J lost 4 bases, with 9 bases between them. The CDR3 spells CASSSDSNQPQHF. The CDR3 nucleotides read TGTGCCAGCAGCAGCGACAGTAATCAGCCCCAGCATTTT.

The rearrangement uses TRBV2 and TRBJ1-2; a weak D match, TRBD1 (5 bases). This CDR3 contains 15 residues. Trimming removed 2 bases at V and 5 bases at J, with 15 bases between. Per the germline V gene, CDR1 is SNHLY and CDR2 is FYNNEI. CDR3 sequence (DNA): TGTGCCAGCAGTGAAAATAATCGGGGGGTATATGGCTACACCTTC. Translating gives CASSENNRGVYGYTF.

The chain is built from TRBV11-2 and TRBJ2-1; D is undetermined. In germline, CDR1 is SGHAT, CDR2 FQNNGV. This CDR3 region has 13 residues. The germline V and J ends were trimmed by 5 bases and 15 bases, with 20 bases remaining between them. The CDR3, as DNA: TGTGCCAGCAGCCTCCTAACCACGGTTATGCCGTTCTTC. This translates into CASSLLTTVMPFF.

By share, this clone ranks as medium-sized. The chain carries TRBV12-5 and TRBJ1-5; D remains unclear. Germline V CDR1 and CDR2: LGHNT, FRNRAP. V was clipped by 2 bases and J by 4 bases, with 21 bases between them. The CDR3 sequence is 18 residues long. The chain's CDR3 is CASGLPGRSGSCNQPQHF. The CDR3 region has the DNA TGTGCTAGTGGTTTGCCAGGCCGGTCGGGGTCATGTAATCAGCCCCAGCATTTT. Supplemented by reference TRBV12-5 and TRBJ1-5, the full variable domain reads DARVTQTPRHKVTEMGQEVTMRCQPILGHNTVFWYRQTMMQGLELLAYFRNRAPLDDSGMPKDRFSAEMPDATLATLKIQPSEPRDSAVYFCASGLPGRSGSCNQPQHFGDGTRLSIL.

V and J are TRBV7-2 and TRBJ1-1; D unclear. V was pared by 0 bases and J by 4 bases, with 12 bases between. This CDR3 region has 15 residues. CDR1 is SGHTA, CDR2 FQGNSA, per germline. The CDR3 region is CASSLAYGAVTEAFF. CDR3 bases: TGTGCCAGCAGCTTAGCATACGGAGCAGTCACTGAAGCTTTCTTT.

Only one count was recorded for this clone. V gene TRBV10-2 combines with J gene TRBJ1-1, with TRBD1 matching over 11 bases. Trimming at V came to 8 bases and at J to 3 bases, leaving 5 bases not matched to a gene. The germline V gene encodes CDR1 WSHSY and CDR2 SAAADI. CDR3 length equals 14 residues. CDR3 region: CASSWTGGYTEAFF. CDR3 DNA sequence: TGCGCCAGCTCCTGGACAGGGGGCTACACTGAAGCTTTCTTT.

The V call is TRBV10-3, the J call TRBJ2-1; 9 nucleotides match TRBD2. Trimming at V came to 8 bases and at J to 5 bases, leaving 4 bases not matched to a gene. Germline-derived CDR1 and CDR2 are ENHRY and SYGVKD. The CDR3 is 13 amino acids. The DNA of the CDR3 is TGTGCCATCGGAGCGGGGGGCCACAATGAGCAGTTCTTC. This sequence encodes CAIGAGGHNEQFF.

This chain uses TRBV5-1 with TRBJ2-2, with unresolved D. V was pared by 4 bases and J by 6 bases, with 13 bases between. The germline V gene encodes CDR1 SGHRS and CDR2 YFSETQ. The length of the CDR3 is 14 residues. This chain's CDR3 is CASSPIELAGELFF. CDR3 sequence (DNA): TGCGCCAGCAGCCCTATCGAACTTGCCGGGGAGCTGTTTTTT.

The J gene is TRBJ1-1, the V gene TRBV12-3 or TRBV12-4; tentatively, D is TRBD1 (5 bases). With 4 bases removed from V and 5 bases from J, the gap between germline ends came to 11 bases. The CDR3 contains 13 residues. CDR3 residues: CASSYTAGTEAFF. Written as DNA, the CDR3 is TGTGCCAGCAGTTACACGGCAGGGACTGAAGCTTTCTTT.

This clone was observed a single time. The V call is TRBV19, the J call TRBJ1-5, with D possibly matching TRBD1 (5 bases). CDR3 size: 17 residues. Trimming cost V 3 bases and J 0 bases, with 15 bases left between them. Germline assignment: CDR1 LNHDA and CDR2 SQIVND (reference sequence). In nucleotides, the CDR3 is TGTGCCAGTAGTATCAACTTCGACAGCATTAGCAATCAGCCCCAGCATTTT. Its translation: CASSINFDSISNQPQHF.

The genes are TRBV7-3 and TRBJ2-2, with D unclear. The CDR3 loop spans 14 amino acids. The V gene's germline CDR1 is SGHTA and CDR2 FQGTGA. V lost 5 bases and J 2 bases, leaving 9 bases between the germline ends. CDR3 bases: TGTGCCAGCAGCCCTGACACCAACACCGGGGAGCTGTTTTTT. This codes for CASSPDTNTGELFF.

A remark on this clone: The same CDR3 also results from other DNA sequences found in this sample. V gene TRBV2 combines with J gene TRBJ1-1; D gene unclear. Trimming took 8 bases from V and 1 from J, leaving 8 bases between them. This CDR3 is 12 amino acids long. Germline V CDR1 and CDR2: SNHLY, FYNNEI. The CDR3 DNA reads TGTGCCAGCTCTGCACAGAACACTGAAGCTTTCTTT. This translates into CASSAQNTEAFF.

V usage is TRBV18 and J usage is TRBJ1-2; tentative D call: TRBD1 (5 bases). Trimming took off 2 bases at V and 4 bases at J, with 14 bases between the two ends. The CDR3 runs 15 residues. The germline gives CDR1 KGHSH, CDR2 LQKENI. The CDR3 region has the DNA TGTGCCAGCTCACCAACTTCCGGGGGACTCTATGGCTACACCTTC. Translated: CASSPTSGGLYGYTF.

This clone has only a few counts. The rearrangement links TRBV12-3 or TRBV12-4 to TRBJ2-5, with TRBD2 matching over 7 bases. J lost 2 bases, V lost 6 bases, and 3 bases had no gene match. The CDR3 runs 13 residues. DNA of the CDR3: TGTGCCAGCAGCTGGGGGGGTCAAGAGACCCAGTACTTC. Translating gives CASSWGGQETQYF.

V gene TRBV9 combines with J gene TRBJ1-5; D is ambiguous. CDR1 is SGDLS, CDR2 YYNGEE, per germline. The CDR3 consists of 13 residues. The V end lost 4 bases, the J end lost 4 bases, and 9 bases lay between the germline ends. The CDR3 bases are TGTGCCAGCAGCCCAGCAGGTAATCAGCCCCAGCATTTT. Translating gives CASSPAGNQPQHF.